The 10 T cell receptor beta chains given below trace back to one sample, sequenced in a study of blood T cell repertoires in COVID-19 (dated by TCRdb to 2019 to 2021). Libraries were prepared through the immunoSEQ multiplex PCR assay. In TCRdb, the immuneACCESS table is reduced to in-frame sequences with V and J assigned. These tables do not hold every clone; where another copy was compared, an unresolved V gene accounts for under half, and the others remain unexplained. The sample table holds about 230,000 clones, of which around four fifths were seen once. The ten largest account for approximately 2.6% of the sample. The specimen was peripheral blood. These receptors were obtained from a woman aged 65 to 85 with active or convalescent COVID-19.

The V call is TRBV2, the J call TRBJ1-1, with D uncertain. CDR1 is SNHLY and CDR2 is FYNNEI in the germline V gene. Trimming cost V 10 bases and J 0 bases, with 15 bases left between them. This CDR3 comprises 14 residues. DNA for the CDR3: TGTGCCACCCTGAGGAAGGCTGTGAACACTGAAGCTTTCTTT. It yields the protein CATLRKAVNTEAFF.

V gene TRBV4-1 combines with J gene TRBJ1-1, with TRBD1 as a possible D gene (6 bases). Germline CDR1 MGHRA, CDR2 YSYEKL. The CDR3 length is 14 residues. The V gene lost 0 bases and the J gene lost 11 bases, with 16 bases spanning the gap. DNA of the CDR3: TGCGCCAGCAGCCAAGATCACGGGGGGCTGGAGGCTTTCTTT. Translation: CASSQDHGGLEAFF.

This chain uses TRBV4-1 with TRBJ1-2; TRBD1 matches at 7 bases. Germline assignment: CDR1 MGHRA and CDR2 YSYEKL. V shed 4 bases and J 5 bases; nucleotides not matched to a gene: 7. The CDR3 extends over 14 amino acids. The CDR3 here is CASSLGQELYGYTF. The CDR3 DNA reads as TGCGCCAGCAGCCTAGGACAGGAGCTTTATGGCTACACCTTC.

This clone was observed a handful of times. The chain couples TRBV6-5 to TRBJ1-5; D possibly corresponds to TRBD1 (6 bases). Per the germline V gene, CDR1 is MNHEY and CDR2 is SVGAGI. V lost 6 bases and J 7 bases, leaving 16 bases between the germline ends. The CDR3 is 14 amino acids. CDR3 sequence reads: CASSLTGIGQPQHF. The CDR3, as DNA: TGTGCCAGCAGCCTGACAGGTATTGGACAGCCCCAGCATTTT.

This sequence joins TRBV9 and TRBJ2-3; 11 bases fit TRBD2. V dropped 5 bases and J dropped 2; count of bases not matched to a gene: 4. The CDR3 runs to 15 residues. From germline, CDR1 is SGDLS and CDR2 YYNGEE. The CDR3 here is CASRRLAGLTDTQYF. Written as DNA, the CDR3 is TGTGCCAGCAGGAGACTAGCGGGGCTCACAGATACGCAGTATTTT.

V usage is TRBV10-2 and J usage is TRBJ2-7; unclear D gene. CDR3 size: 12 residues. V lost 4 bases and J 6 bases, leaving 10 bases between the germline ends. Germline loops: CDR1 WSHSY, CDR2 SAAADI. Written as DNA, the CDR3 is TGCGCCAGCAGTGTAACCATAGTCGAGCAGTACTTC. Protein product: CASSVTIVEQYF.

The chain carries TRBV20-1 and TRBJ2-5; perhaps TRBD1 as D (5 bases). V lost 3 bases and J lost 5, with 13 bases in between. The CDR3 has 13 residues. Germline assignment: CDR1 DFQATT and CDR2 SNEGSKA (reference sequence). CDR3 bases: TGCAGTGCTAGTAGGGGTAGAGTGGAGACCCAGTACTTC. It translates to CSASRGRVETQYF.

This clone has a single count. The rearrangement joins TRBV3-1 (or the pseudogene TRBV3-2) to TRBJ1-2; D is uncertain. Per the germline V gene, CDR1 is LGHDT and CDR2 is YNNKEL (reference sequence). V lost 3 bases and J 2 bases, leaving 13 bases between the germline ends. The CDR3 runs 15 residues. CDR3 region: CASSHSGRGNYGYTF. The CDR3 bases are TGTGCCAGCAGCCATTCCGGACGGGGAAACTATGGCTACACCTTC.

The genes are TRBV15 and TRBJ2-7; tentative D call: TRBD1 (7 bases). The V gene lost 8 bases and the J gene lost 2 bases, with 16 bases spanning the gap. Germline loops: CDR1 LNHNV, CDR2 YYDKDF (reference sequence). There are 14 residues in the CDR3. The CDR3 DNA reads TGTGCCACCTCGACTACAGGGGAGGCCTACGAGCAGTACTTC. It specifies CATSTTGEAYEQYF.

This clone was seen a handful of times. The V gene is TRBV19, the J gene TRBJ1-1; D not resolved. Germline V lookup: CDR1 LNHDA, CDR2 SQIVND (reference sequence). The CDR3 extends over 14 amino acids. Between the trimmed V and J ends, which lost 7 bases and 1 base, there was a span of 13 bases. The CDR3 nucleotides are TGTGCCAGTAAGCTCAATGCCCCGAACACTGAAGCTTTCTTT. Protein sequence: CASKLNAPNTEAFF.